The TCR beta chain under discussion was sequenced for a study of T cell changes during pregnancy in multiple sclerosis. Per the germline V gene, CDR1 is SGDLS and CDR2 is YYNGEE. CDR3 size: 16 residues. The V and J ends lost 0 bases and 5 bases, in that order; junction bases with no gene match: 5. Sequenced by immunoSEQ multiplex PCR; TCRdb stores in-frame clones only, minus some. The sample lists about 98,000 clones, 90% to 95% seen once, with less than 2.5% in the top ten. The sample consisted of peripheral blood, taken after pregnancy. The source is a female donor in good health, enrolled as a control in a pregnancy study. The chain has TRBV9 and TRBJ2-2, with 9 bases identical to TRBD1. The CDR3 spells CASSVVGQGLTGELFF. Here the CDR3 DNA reads TGTGCCAGCAGCGTAGTTGGACAGGGGCTTACCGGGGAGCTGTTTTTT.